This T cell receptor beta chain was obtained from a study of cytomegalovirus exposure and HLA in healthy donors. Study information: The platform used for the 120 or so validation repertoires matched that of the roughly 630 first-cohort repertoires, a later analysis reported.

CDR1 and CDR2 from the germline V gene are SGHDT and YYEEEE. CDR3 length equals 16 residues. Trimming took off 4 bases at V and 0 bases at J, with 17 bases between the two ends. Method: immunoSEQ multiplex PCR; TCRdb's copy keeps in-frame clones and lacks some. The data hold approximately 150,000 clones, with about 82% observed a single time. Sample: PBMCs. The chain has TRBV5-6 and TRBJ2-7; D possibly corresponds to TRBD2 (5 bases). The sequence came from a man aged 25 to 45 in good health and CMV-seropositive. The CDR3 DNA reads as TGTGCCAGCAGCCCGATGGGGAGTACAGTCTCCTACGAGCAGTACTTC. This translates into CASSPMGSTVSYEQYF.